Following are 21 T cell receptor beta chains from one sample sequenced in a study of blood T cell repertoires in COVID-19. Libraries were prepared by immunoSEQ multiplex PCR; TCRdb keeps only in-frame clonotypes and omits some of them. In the table there are roughly 130,000 clones, about four fifths of which are singletons. Source material: peripheral blood. Source of these receptors: a man aged 35 to 55 with active or convalescent COVID-19.

V and J are TRBV6-1 and TRBJ1-4; TRBD1 matches at 8 bases. Per the germline V gene, CDR1 is MNHNS and CDR2 is SASEGT. The length of the CDR3 is 14 residues. V was pared by 2 bases and J by 7 bases, with 3 bases of the junction left unmatched. The CDR3 DNA follows: TGTGCCAGCAGTGAACGGACAGGGCGTGAAAAACTGTTTTTT. Protein sequence: CASSERTGREKLFF.

The V gene is TRBV20-1, the J gene TRBJ1-4, with 7 bases that match TRBD1. The V segment lost 8 bases and the J segment 7 bases; nucleotides outside the gene matches: 4. This CDR3 has 11 amino acids. Germline lookup yields CDR1 DFQATT and CDR2 SNEGSKA (reference sequence). The CDR3 here is CSSTGPEKLFF. CDR3 DNA sequence: TGCAGTTCGACAGGGCCTGAAAAACTGTTTTTT.

This chain joins TRBV11-2 and TRBJ1-1; the D is unclear. Germline V gene data show CDR1 as SGHAT and CDR2 as FQNNGV. This CDR3 region has 14 residues. The V gene lost 6 bases and the J gene lost 4 bases, with 15 bases spanning the gap. CDR3 coding DNA: TGTGCCAGCAGAGATGTCGGTGGGAGCACTGAAGCTTTCTTT. It yields the protein CASRDVGGSTEAFF.

The rearrangement joins TRBV7-2 to TRBJ1-5, with TRBD1 identical over 7 bases. V was pared by 2 bases and J by 6 bases, with 4 bases of the junction left unmatched. This CDR3 has 14 residues. Germline V gives CDR1 SGHTA, CDR2 FQGNSA. CDR3 sequence: CASSLRQGGQPQHF. CDR3 nucleotide sequence: TGTGCCAGCAGCTTACGACAGGGAGGTCAGCCCCAGCATTTT.

V usage is TRBV5-1 and J usage is TRBJ2-3, with D maybe TRBD1 (6 bases). This CDR3 spans 14 amino acids. Germline CDR1 is SGHRS and CDR2 is YFSETQ. With 4 bases removed from V and 3 bases from J, the gap between germline ends came to 12 bases. CDR3 loop: CASSVAGATDTQYF. In DNA, the CDR3 is TGCGCCAGCAGCGTAGCAGGGGCAACAGATACGCAGTATTTT.

The chain combines TRBV18 with TRBJ1-6, with 7 bases identical to TRBD1. The CDR3 is made up of 14 amino acids. Per the germline V gene, CDR1 is KGHSH and CDR2 is LQKENI. J lost 7 bases, V lost 0 bases, and 0 bases had no gene match. CDR3 bases: TGTGCCAGCTCACCACCGACAGGGAATTCACCCCTCCACTTT. Its translation is CASSPPTGNSPLHF.

This chain joins TRBV7-9 and TRBJ2-5; D unresolved. The CDR3 is 13 amino acids. Trimming removed 8 bases at V and 7 bases at J, with 17 bases between. Germline V lookup: CDR1 SEHNR, CDR2 FQNEAQ (reference sequence). The CDR3 DNA reads TGTGCCAGCGAAATACCCCTCTCCGGGACCCAGTACTTC. This codes for CASEIPLSGTQYF.

This clone was picked up a small number of times. The chain uses TRBV7-9 and TRBJ2-3; 7 bases are shared with TRBD2. Germline values: CDR1 SEHNR, CDR2 FQNEAQ (reference sequence). V dropped 3 bases and J dropped 0; count of bases not matched to a gene: 3. The CDR3 sequence is 15 residues long. The CDR3 DNA is TGTGCCAGCAGCTTGAGGCGGGAGAGCACAGATACGCAGTATTTT. Protein: CASSLRRESTDTQYF.

The chain joins TRBV5-1 to TRBJ2-7, with TRBD1 as a possible D gene (6 bases). Germline V gene lookup returns CDR1 SGHRS and CDR2 YFSETQ. V lost 2 bases and J lost 2, with 14 bases in between. The CDR3 covers 15 residues. The CDR3 spells CASSLRDTSTYEQYF. CDR3 in DNA: TGCGCCAGCAGCTTAAGGGACACCAGCACCTACGAGCAGTACTTC.

This chain joins TRBV7-2 and TRBJ1-3; tentative D call: TRBD1 (6 bases). Germline-derived CDR1 and CDR2 are SGHTA and FQGNSA. V lost 4 bases and J lost 7, with 20 bases in between. This CDR3 has 16 residues. The CDR3 here is CASSSGRWQGINTIYF. The DNA of the CDR3 is TGTGCCAGCAGCTCCGGCCGATGGCAGGGGATTAACACCATATATTTT.

The chain recombines TRBV3-1 (or the pseudogene TRBV3-2) with TRBJ1-1, with a possible D match to TRBD1 (6 bases). From germline, CDR1 is LGHDT and CDR2 YNNKEL (reference sequence). This CDR3 is built from 13 residues. V was pared by 5 bases and J by 1 base, with 8 bases between. CDR3 amino acids: CASSIQGNTEAFF. In DNA form, the CDR3 reads TGTGCCAGCAGCATACAGGGGAACACTGAAGCTTTCTTT.

In its sample, this clone was seen once. This rearrangement joins TRBV9 to TRBJ1-3; D is unresolved. Germline-derived CDR1 and CDR2 are SGDLS and YYNGEE. This CDR3 comprises 14 residues. V lost 0 bases and J 4 bases, leaving 8 bases between the germline ends. CDR3 loop: CASSVALTGNTIYF. The CDR3, as DNA: TGTGCCAGCAGCGTAGCCCTCACAGGAAACACCATATATTTT.

The rearrangement links TRBV19 to TRBJ1-4, with D possibly TRBD1 on 6 matching bases. The CDR3 loop spans 15 amino acids. The germline V and J ends were trimmed by 0 bases and 4 bases, with 9 bases remaining between them. The germline gives CDR1 LNHDA, CDR2 SQIVND (reference sequence). Here the CDR3 reads CASSIDRGFNEKLFF. The CDR3, as DNA: TGTGCCAGTAGTATAGACAGGGGTTTTAATGAAAAACTGTTTTTT.

V and J are TRBV3-1 (or the pseudogene TRBV3-2) and TRBJ1-5, with D maybe TRBD1 (5 bases). CDR3 size: 14 residues. The V gene lost 1 base and the J gene lost 6 bases, with 10 bases spanning the gap. The V gene's germline CDR1 is LGHDT and CDR2 YNNKEL (reference sequence). The CDR3 region is CASSQGTPPQPQHF. Written as DNA, the CDR3 is TGTGCCAGCAGCCAAGGGACACCCCCTCAGCCCCAGCATTTT.

The J gene is TRBJ1-1, the V gene TRBV7-3, with D possibly TRBD1 on 6 matching bases. Trimming took off 1 base at V and 1 base at J, with 10 bases between the two ends. The length of the CDR3 is 15 residues. From germline, CDR1 is SGHTA and CDR2 FQGTGA. CDR3 sequence: CASSLSGGPNTEAFF. CDR3 sequence (DNA): TGTGCCAGCAGCTTAAGCGGGGGGCCGAACACTGAAGCTTTCTTT.

The chain has TRBV7-3 and TRBJ2-3; 7 positions match TRBD2. V lost 3 bases and J lost 4; bases outside the gene matches: 4. The CDR3 totals 14 residues. The germline CDR1 and CDR2 sequences are SGHTA and FQGTGA. Here the CDR3 DNA reads TGTGCCAGCAGCTTCGGACTAGAGGCAGATACGCAGTATTTT. Its translation: CASSFGLEADTQYF. The full variable domain, in which reference TRBV7-3 and TRBJ2-3 provide the parts outside the CDR3, is GAGVSQTPSNKVTEKGKYVELRCDPISGHTALYWYRQSLGQGPEFLIYFQGTGAADDSGLPNDRFFAVRPEGSVSTLKIQRTERGDSAVYLCASSFGLEADTQYFGPGTRLTVL.

This clone was seen only a few times. V and J are TRBV15 and TRBJ1-5; D is unresolved. Germline values: CDR1 LNHNV, CDR2 YYDKDF (reference sequence). The CDR3 runs to 17 residues. Between the trimmed V and J ends, which lost 0 bases and 6 bases, there was a span of 18 bases. The CDR3: CATSRDLVNFLAQPQHF. CDR3 nucleotides: TGTGCCACCAGCAGAGATCTGGTAAATTTCTTGGCTCAGCCCCAGCATTTT.

V and J are TRBV2 and TRBJ2-3, with 11 bases that match TRBD2. Trimming at V came to 7 bases and at J to 3 bases, leaving 6 bases not matched to a gene. This CDR3 comprises 15 residues. CDR1 is SNHLY, CDR2 FYNNEI, per germline. The CDR3 protein is CASKDRTSGTDTQYF. The CDR3 DNA sequence: TGTGCCAGCAAGGATAGGACTAGCGGGACAGATACGCAGTATTTT.

The rearrangement uses TRBV7-8 and TRBJ2-5, with 8 bases fitting TRBD1. The CDR3 has 14 amino acids. V gave up 5 bases and J gave up 4 bases; unmatched junction bases: 6. Germline V gene sequence: CDR1 SGHVS, CDR2 FQNEAQ. CDR3 in amino acids: CASSPRTGRETQYF. The DNA of the CDR3 is TGTGCCAGCAGCCCCAGGACAGGGAGAGAGACCCAGTACTTC.

In DNA form, the CDR3 reads TGTGCCAGCCCATCGGGGACAGGGATTTACGAGCAGTACTTC. It yields the protein CASPSGTGIYEQYF. V is TRBV4-2 and J is TRBJ2-7; TRBD1 agrees at 9 bases. The CDR3 is made up of 14 amino acids. V was pared by 8 bases and J by 4 bases, with 9 bases of the junction left unmatched. Germline CDR1 is LGHNA and CDR2 is YNFKEQ.

This clone has just a few counts. This chain links TRBV12-3 or TRBV12-4 with TRBJ2-2; D not certain. The CDR3 totals 13 residues. Deletions cut 6 bases from V and 1 base from J, with 6 bases between. The CDR3 bases are TGTGCCAGCAGCTTACTGAACACCGGGGAGCTGTTTTTT. Its translation is CASSLLNTGELFF.